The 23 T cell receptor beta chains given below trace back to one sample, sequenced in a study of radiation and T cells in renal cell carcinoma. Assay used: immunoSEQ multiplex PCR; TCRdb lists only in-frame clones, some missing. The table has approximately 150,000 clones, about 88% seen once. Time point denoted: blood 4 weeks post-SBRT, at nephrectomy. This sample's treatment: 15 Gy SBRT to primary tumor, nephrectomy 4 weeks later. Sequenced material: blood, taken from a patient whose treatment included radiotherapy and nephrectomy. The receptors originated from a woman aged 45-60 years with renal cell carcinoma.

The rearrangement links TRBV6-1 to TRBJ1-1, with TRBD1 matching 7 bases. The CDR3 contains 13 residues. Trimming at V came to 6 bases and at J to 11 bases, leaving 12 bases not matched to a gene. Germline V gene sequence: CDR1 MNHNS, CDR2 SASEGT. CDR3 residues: CASRDRTLRGAFF. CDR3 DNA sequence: TGTGCCAGCAGGGACAGGACTCTCAGGGGGGCTTTCTTT.

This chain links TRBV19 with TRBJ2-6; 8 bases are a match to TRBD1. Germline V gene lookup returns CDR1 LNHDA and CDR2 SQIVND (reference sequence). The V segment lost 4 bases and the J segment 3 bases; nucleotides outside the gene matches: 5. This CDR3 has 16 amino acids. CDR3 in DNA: TGTGCCAGTAGTACGGGACAGGCGAGTGGGGCCAACGTCCTGACTTTC. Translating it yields CASSTGQASGANVLTF.

In nucleotides, the CDR3 is TGTGCCAGCAGCTCTCAACAGGGATCGCGGACGGGGAACACCATATATTTT. It encodes CASSSQQGSRTGNTIYF. The chain employs TRBV7-8 and TRBJ1-3; perhaps TRBD1 as D (6 bases). V was trimmed by 4 bases and J by 7 bases, leaving 23 bases between them. The CDR3 totals 17 residues. Looked up from germline, CDR1 is SGHVS and CDR2 is FQNEAQ.

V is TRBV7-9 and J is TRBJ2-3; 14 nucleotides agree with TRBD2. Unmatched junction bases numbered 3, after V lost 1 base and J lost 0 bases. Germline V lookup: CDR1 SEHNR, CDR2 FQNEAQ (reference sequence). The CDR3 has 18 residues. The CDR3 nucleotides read TGTGCCAGCAGCTTAGGACTAGCGGGAGGGCCTAGCACAGATACGCAGTATTTT. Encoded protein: CASSLGLAGGPSTDTQYF.

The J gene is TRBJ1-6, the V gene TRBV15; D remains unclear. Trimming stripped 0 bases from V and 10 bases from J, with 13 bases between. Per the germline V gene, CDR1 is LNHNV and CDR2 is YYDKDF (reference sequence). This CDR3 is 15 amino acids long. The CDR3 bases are TGTGCCACCAGCAGAGATCCCCAGGCCCGATCACCCCTCCACTTT. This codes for CATSRDPQARSPLHF.

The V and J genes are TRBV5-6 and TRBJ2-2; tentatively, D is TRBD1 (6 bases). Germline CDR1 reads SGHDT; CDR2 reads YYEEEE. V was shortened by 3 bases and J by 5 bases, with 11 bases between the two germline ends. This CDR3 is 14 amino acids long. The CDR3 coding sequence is TGTGCCAGCAGCTCCAGGGGTGGTACCGGGGAGCTGTTTTTT. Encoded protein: CASSSRGGTGELFF. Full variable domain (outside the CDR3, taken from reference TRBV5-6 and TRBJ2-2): DAGVTQSPTHLIKTRGQQVTLRCSPKSGHDTVSWYQQALGQGPQFIFQYYEEEERQRGNFPDRFSGHQFPNYSSELNVNALLLGDSALYLCASSSRGGTGELFFGEGSRLTVL.

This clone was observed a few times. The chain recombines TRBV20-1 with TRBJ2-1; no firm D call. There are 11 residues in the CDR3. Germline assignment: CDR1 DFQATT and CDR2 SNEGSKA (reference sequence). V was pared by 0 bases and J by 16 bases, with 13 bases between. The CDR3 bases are TGCAGTGCTAGAGATCGGTCCGAGCCCTTCTTC. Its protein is CSARDRSEPFF.

The CDR3 protein is CASSLLPGPYEQYF. CDR3 nucleotides: TGCGCCAGCAGCTTGTTACCAGGGCCCTACGAGCAGTACTTC. This sequence joins TRBV5-1 and TRBJ2-7; D perhaps matches TRBD1 (5 bases). The CDR3 loop spans 14 amino acids. Germline-derived CDR1 and CDR2 are SGHRS and YFSETQ. Trimming took 1 base from V and 2 from J, leaving 10 bases between them.

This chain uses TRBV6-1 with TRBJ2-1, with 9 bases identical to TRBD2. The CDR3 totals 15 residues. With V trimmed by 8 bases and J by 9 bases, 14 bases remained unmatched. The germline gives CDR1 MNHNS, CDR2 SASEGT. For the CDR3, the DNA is TGTGCCAGCTATCGAGCGGGAGGTTCGGGAGGTGAGCAGTTCTTC. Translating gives CASYRAGGSGGEQFF.

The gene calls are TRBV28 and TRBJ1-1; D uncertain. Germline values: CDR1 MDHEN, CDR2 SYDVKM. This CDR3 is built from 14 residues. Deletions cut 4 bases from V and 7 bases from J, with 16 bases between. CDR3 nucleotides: TGTGCCAGCAGTTCCAGGAGTGGGCAGTTTGAAGCTTTCTTT. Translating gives CASSSRSGQFEAFF.

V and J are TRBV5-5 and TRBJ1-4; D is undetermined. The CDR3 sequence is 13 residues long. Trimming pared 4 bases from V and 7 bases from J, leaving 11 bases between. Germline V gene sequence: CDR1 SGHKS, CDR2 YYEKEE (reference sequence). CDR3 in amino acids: CASSPAPTEKLFF. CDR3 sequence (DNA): TGTGCCAGCAGCCCTGCTCCGACTGAAAAACTGTTTTTT. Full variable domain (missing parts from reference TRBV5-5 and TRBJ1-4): DAGVTQSPTHLIKTRGQQVTLRCSPISGHKSVSWYQQVLGQGPQFIFQYYEKEERGRGNFPDRFSARQFPNYSSELNVNALLLGDSALYLCASSPAPTEKLFFGSGTQLSVL.

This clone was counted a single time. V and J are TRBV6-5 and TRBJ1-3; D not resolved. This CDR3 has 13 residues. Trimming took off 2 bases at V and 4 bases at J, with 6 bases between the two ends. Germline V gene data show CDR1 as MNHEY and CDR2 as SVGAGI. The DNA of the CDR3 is TGTGCCAGCAGTTACCGGGCCGGAAACACCATATATTTT. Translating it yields CASSYRAGNTIYF.

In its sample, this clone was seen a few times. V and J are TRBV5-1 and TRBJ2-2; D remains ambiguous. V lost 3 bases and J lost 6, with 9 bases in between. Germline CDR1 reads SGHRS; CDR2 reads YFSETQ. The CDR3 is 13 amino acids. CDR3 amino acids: CASSWTTAGELFF. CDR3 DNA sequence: TGCGCCAGCAGCTGGACCACGGCCGGGGAGCTGTTTTTT.

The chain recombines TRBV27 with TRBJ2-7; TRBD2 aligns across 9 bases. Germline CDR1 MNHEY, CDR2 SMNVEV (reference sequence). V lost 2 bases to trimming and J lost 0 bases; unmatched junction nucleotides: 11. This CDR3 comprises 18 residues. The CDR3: CASSLLAGPSYSSYEQYF. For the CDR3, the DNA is TGTGCCAGCAGTTTACTAGCGGGACCCTCCTATTCCTCCTACGAGCAGTACTTC.

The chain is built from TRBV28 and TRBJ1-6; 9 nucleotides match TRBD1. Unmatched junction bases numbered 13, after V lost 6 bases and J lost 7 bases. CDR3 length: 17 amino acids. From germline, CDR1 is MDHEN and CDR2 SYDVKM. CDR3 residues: CASRPTGQGTINSPLHF. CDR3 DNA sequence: TGTGCCAGCAGACCCACCGGACAGGGGACTATAAATTCACCCCTCCACTTT.

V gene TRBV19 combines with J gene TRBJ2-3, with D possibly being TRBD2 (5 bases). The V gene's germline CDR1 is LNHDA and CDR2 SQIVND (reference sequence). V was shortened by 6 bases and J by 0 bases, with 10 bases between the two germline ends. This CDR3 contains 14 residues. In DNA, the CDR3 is TGTGCCAGTAGGAGGGCGGCAAGCACAGATACGCAGTATTTT. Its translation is CASRRAASTDTQYF.

CDR3 residues: CASSYRDGNSPLHF. As DNA, the CDR3 is TGTGCCAGCAGTTACAGGGATGGTAATTCACCCCTCCACTTT. The V gene is TRBV6-5, the J gene TRBJ1-6, with D unresolved. CDR1 MNHEY and CDR2 SVGAGI come from the germline V gene. V was pared by 2 bases and J by 6 bases, with 8 bases between. CDR3 length: 14 residues.

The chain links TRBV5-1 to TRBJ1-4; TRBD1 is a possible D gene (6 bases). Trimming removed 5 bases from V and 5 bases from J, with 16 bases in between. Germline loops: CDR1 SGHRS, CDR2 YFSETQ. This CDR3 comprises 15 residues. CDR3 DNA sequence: TGCGCCAGCAGTCCGCAGGGGATAATCAATGAAAAACTGTTTTTT. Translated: CASSPQGIINEKLFF.

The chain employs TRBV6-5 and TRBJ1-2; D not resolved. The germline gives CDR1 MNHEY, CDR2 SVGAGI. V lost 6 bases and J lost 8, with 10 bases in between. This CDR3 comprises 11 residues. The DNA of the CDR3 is TGTGCCAGCAGCCCCGGGTGGGGCTACACCTTC. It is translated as CASSPGWGYTF.

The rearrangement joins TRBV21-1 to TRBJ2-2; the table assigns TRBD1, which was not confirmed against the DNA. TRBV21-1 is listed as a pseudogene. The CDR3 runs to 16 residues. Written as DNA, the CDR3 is TGTGCCAGCAGTAAACCGGGACATAAGAACACCGGGGAGCTGTTTTTT. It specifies CASSKPGHKNTGELFF.

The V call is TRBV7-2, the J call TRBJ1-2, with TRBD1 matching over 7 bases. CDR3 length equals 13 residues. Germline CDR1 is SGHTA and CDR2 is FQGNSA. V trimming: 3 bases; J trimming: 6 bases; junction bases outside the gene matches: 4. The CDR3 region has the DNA TGTGCCAGCAGCTTGAACAGGGGTGATGGCTACACCTTC. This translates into CASSLNRGDGYTF.

CDR3 sequence (DNA): TGTGCCAGCAGCTTGGGCGGGGGGCGGTCAGATACGCAGTATTTT. It is translated as CASSLGGGRSDTQYF. This sequence joins TRBV5-6 and TRBJ2-3, with TRBD2 matching over 8 bases. J lost 4 bases, V lost 0 bases, and 4 bases had no gene match. This CDR3 contains 15 residues. Germline V CDR1 and CDR2: SGHDT, YYEEEE. Drawing the rest from reference TRBV5-6 and TRBJ2-3, the complete variable domain is DAGVTQSPTHLIKTRGQQVTLRCSPKSGHDTVSWYQQALGQGPQFIFQYYEEEERQRGNFPDRFSGHQFPNYSSELNVNALLLGDSALYLCASSLGGGRSDTQYFGPGTRLTVL.

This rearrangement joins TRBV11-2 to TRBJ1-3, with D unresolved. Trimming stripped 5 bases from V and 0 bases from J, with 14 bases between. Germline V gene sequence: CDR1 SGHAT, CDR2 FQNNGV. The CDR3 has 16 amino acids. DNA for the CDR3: TGTGCCAGCAGCCCGACCCGCGTTAGCTCTGGAAACACCATATATTTT. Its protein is CASSPTRVSSGNTIYF.